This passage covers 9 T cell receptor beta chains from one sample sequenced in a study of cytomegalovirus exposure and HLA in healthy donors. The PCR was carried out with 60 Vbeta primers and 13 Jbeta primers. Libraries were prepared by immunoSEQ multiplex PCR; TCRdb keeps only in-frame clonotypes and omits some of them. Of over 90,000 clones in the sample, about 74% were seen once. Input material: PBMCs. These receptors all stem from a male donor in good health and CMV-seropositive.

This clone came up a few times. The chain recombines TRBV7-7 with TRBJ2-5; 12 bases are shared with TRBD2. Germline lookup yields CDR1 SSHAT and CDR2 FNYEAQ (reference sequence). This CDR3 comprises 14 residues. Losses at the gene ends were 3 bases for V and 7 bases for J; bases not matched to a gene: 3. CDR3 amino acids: CASSFQLAGGTQYF. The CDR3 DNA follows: TGTGCCAGCAGCTTTCAACTAGCGGGAGGGACCCAGTACTTC.

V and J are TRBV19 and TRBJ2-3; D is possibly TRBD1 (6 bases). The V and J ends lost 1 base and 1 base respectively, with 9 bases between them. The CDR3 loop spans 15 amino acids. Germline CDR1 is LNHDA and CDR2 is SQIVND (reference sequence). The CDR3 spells CASSIAGVGTDTQYF. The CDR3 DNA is TGTGCCAGTAGTATAGCAGGGGTGGGCACAGATACGCAGTATTTT.

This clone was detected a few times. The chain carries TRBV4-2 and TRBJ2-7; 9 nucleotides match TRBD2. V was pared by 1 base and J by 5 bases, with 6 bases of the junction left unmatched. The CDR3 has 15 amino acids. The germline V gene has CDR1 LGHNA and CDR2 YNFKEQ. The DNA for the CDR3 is TGTGCCAGCAGCCAAGTAGCGGGAGTTGGCAACGAGCAGTACTTC. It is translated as CASSQVAGVGNEQYF.

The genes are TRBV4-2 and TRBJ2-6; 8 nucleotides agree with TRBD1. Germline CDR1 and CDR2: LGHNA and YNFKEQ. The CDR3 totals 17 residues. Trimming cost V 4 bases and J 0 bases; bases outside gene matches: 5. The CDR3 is CASSLDRENSGANVLTF. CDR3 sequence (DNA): TGTGCCAGCAGCCTGGACAGGGAAAACTCTGGGGCCAACGTCCTGACTTTC.

The CDR3, as DNA: TGTGCCAGCAGCCGTGGGCCGGAAATTTCCACCTATGGCTACACCTTC. Protein: CASSRGPEISTYGYTF. This chain links TRBV7-2 with TRBJ1-2; D gene ambiguous. Between the trimmed V and J ends, which lost 5 bases and 4 bases, there was a span of 20 bases. Germline values: CDR1 SGHTA, CDR2 FQGNSA. This CDR3 spans 16 amino acids.

The CDR3 coding sequence is TGTGCCAGCAGCTTAGCCTCCGGGACTAGCGGGATCGTGGTTGAGTTCTTC. Encoded protein: CASSLASGTSGIVVEFF. V usage is TRBV7-8 and J usage is TRBJ2-1; 13 nucleotides agree with TRBD2. There are 17 residues in the CDR3. Per the germline V gene, CDR1 is SGHVS and CDR2 is FQNEAQ. After removal of 0 bases from V and 14 bases from J, the junction contained 13 bases not matched to a gene.

The DNA of the CDR3 is TGTGCCAGCAGCTTAGCGGAAGGAGGGGACGAGCAGTACTTC. The encoded protein is CASSLAEGGDEQYF. The chain carries TRBV7-9 and TRBJ2-7; D might be TRBD2 (6 bases). Trimming pared 0 bases from V and 5 bases from J, leaving 11 bases between. The CDR3 contains 14 residues. Per germline, CDR1 SEHNR and CDR2 FQNEAQ (reference sequence).

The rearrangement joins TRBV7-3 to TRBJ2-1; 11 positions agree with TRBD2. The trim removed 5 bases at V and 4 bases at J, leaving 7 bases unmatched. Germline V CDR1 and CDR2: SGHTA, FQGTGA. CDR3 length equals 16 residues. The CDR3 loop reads CASSPRTSGRYNEQFF. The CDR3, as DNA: TGTGCCAGCAGCCCACGGACTAGCGGGCGTTACAATGAGCAGTTCTTC.

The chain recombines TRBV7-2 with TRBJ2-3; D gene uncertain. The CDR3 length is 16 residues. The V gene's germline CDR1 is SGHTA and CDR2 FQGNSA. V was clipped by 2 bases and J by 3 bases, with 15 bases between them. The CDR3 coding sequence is TGTGCCAGCAGCTTAAATCACCTAATAAAAACAGATACGCAGTATTTT. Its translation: CASSLNHLIKTDTQYF.